Following are 21 T cell receptor beta chains from one sample sequenced in a study of shared clonotypes between healthy human individuals. Some clones are missing from TCRdb's copy, which holds only in-frame ones; the method was immunoSEQ multiplex PCR. The sample records millions of clones, roughly 92% being singletons. Sequenced sample: naive CD4+ T cells sorted from blood. As for subset: CD45RA+ positively selected. The origin of the receptors is a man aged 18-30 years in good health.

This clone was seen more than once but under ten times. The chain recombines TRBV19 with TRBJ1-2; the D is unclear. Germline V gene lookup returns CDR1 LNHDA and CDR2 SQIVND (reference sequence). V was shortened by 3 bases and J by 1 base, with 9 bases between the two germline ends. This CDR3 is built from 14 residues. CDR3 coding DNA: TGTGCCAGTAGTATGTCATACGGTAACTATGGCTACACCTTC. Translated: CASSMSYGNYGYTF.

Concerning this clone itself: Within the sample, other DNA sequences also encode this same CDR3. The V gene is TRBV18, the J gene TRBJ2-3; D gene ambiguous. CDR3 length equals 12 residues. Between the trimmed V and J ends, which lost 1 base and 5 bases, there was a span of 4 bases. Germline CDR1 is KGHSH and CDR2 is LQKENI. CDR3 in amino acids: CASSPQEDTQYF. DNA of the CDR3: TGTGCCAGCTCACCACAAGAAGATACGCAGTATTTT. Filled out from reference TRBV18 and TRBJ2-3, the complete variable domain reads NAGVMQNPRHLVRRRGQEARLRCSPMKGHSHVYWYRQLPEEGLKFMVYLQKENIIDESGMPKERFSAEFPKEGPSILRIQQVVRGDSAAYFCASSPQEDTQYFGPGTRLTVL.

The chain carries TRBV6-1 and TRBJ2-5; TRBD1 aligns across 8 bases. Judging by the DNA end, TRBJ2-7 fits better; the J call may be wrong. This CDR3 region has 13 residues. Germline loops: CDR1 MNHNS, CDR2 SASEGT. The CDR3 coding sequence is TGTGCCAGCAGGATACAGGGGGCCTACGAGCAGTACTTC. Translation gives CASRIQGAYEQYF.

The chain links TRBV10-3 to TRBJ2-5; 11 nucleotides agree with TRBD2. The CDR3 contains 15 residues. Germline V gene data show CDR1 as ENHRY and CDR2 as SYGVKD. Trimming cost V 7 bases and J 2 bases; bases outside gene matches: 6. The CDR3 is CAINQGLAAQETQYF. CDR3 DNA: TGTGCCATCAACCAGGGACTAGCGGCTCAAGAGACCCAGTACTTC.

The chain has TRBV27 and TRBJ1-5; no clear D gene. V lost 6 bases to trimming and J lost 5 bases, with 14 bases between them. The CDR3 spans 14 residues. Germline CDR1 reads MNHEY; CDR2 reads SMNVEV (reference sequence). CDR3 in DNA: TGTGCCAGCAGCCGGCTATTTGACGATCAGCCCCAGCATTTT. Protein sequence: CASSRLFDDQPQHF.

This chain links TRBV19 with TRBJ2-3, with 10 bases fitting TRBD1. Germline CDR1 reads LNHDA; CDR2 reads SQIVND (reference sequence). V shed 5 bases, J shed 1 base, and the junction held 3 bases outside the gene matches. The CDR3 loop spans 15 amino acids. This CDR3 is CASSGQGGRTDTQYF. Written as DNA, the CDR3 is TGTGCCAGTAGTGGACAGGGGGGTCGCACAGATACGCAGTATTTT.

V and J are TRBV27 and TRBJ1-2, with D possibly matching TRBD1 (6 bases). V was trimmed by 6 bases and J by 6 bases, leaving 20 bases between them. The CDR3 consists of 15 residues. Germline V gene data show CDR1 as MNHEY and CDR2 as SMNVEV (reference sequence). The CDR3 coding sequence is TGTGCCAGCAGGGCCGGGGGCGGAAGGGTTGATGGCTACACCTTC. It specifies CASRAGGGRVDGYTF.

The chain uses TRBV30 and TRBJ2-3; D might be TRBD1 (5 bases). This CDR3 has 12 amino acids. The V and J ends lost 3 bases and 6 bases respectively, with 10 bases between them. The V gene's germline CDR1 is GTSNPN and CDR2 SVGIG (reference sequence). The CDR3 coding sequence is TGTGCCTGGAGGCAGGGTTTGGATACGCAGTATTTT. Translated: CAWRQGLDTQYF.

The J gene is TRBJ2-4, the V gene TRBV10-3; D may correspond to TRBD1 or TRBD2 (9 bases each). Deletions cut 7 bases from V and 1 base from J, with 32 bases between. The CDR3 has 21 amino acids. Germline V gives CDR1 ENHRY, CDR2 SYGVKD. The CDR3 DNA sequence: TGTGCCATCATCCCGGGACAGGGTGATAGCGGGAGACGAATGGCCAAAAACATTCAGTACTTC. Translation gives CAIIPGQGDSGRRMAKNIQYF.

This sequence joins TRBV5-4 and TRBJ1-3, with 7 bases matching TRBD1. Germline trimming cut 1 base from V and 9 bases from J; bases unmatched to any gene: 7. Germline loops: CDR1 SGHNT, CDR2 YYREEE (reference sequence). This CDR3 region has 14 residues. In nucleotides, the CDR3 is TGTGCCAGCAGCTTGCAGGGGGGAGAAGGCACCATATATTTT. Protein product: CASSLQGGEGTIYF. The variable domain in full, with the rest retrieved from reference TRBV5-4 and TRBJ1-3, is ETGVTQSPTHLIKTRGQQVTLRCSSQSGHNTVSWYQQALGQGPQFIFQYYREEENGRGNFPPRFSGLQFPNYSSELNVNALELDDSALYLCASSLQGGEGTIYFGEGSWLTVV.

The rearrangement links TRBV5-8 to TRBJ1-5; possible D gene TRBD1, 5 bases. The CDR3 covers 14 residues. Germline V gene lookup returns CDR1 SGHTS and CDR2 YDEGEE. Deletions cut 7 bases from V and 5 bases from J, with 16 bases between. The CDR3 reads CASGRGGGHQPQHF. The CDR3 region has the DNA TGTGCCAGCGGTCGTGGTGGGGGACATCAGCCCCAGCATTTT.

The chain combines TRBV2 with TRBJ1-2; possibly TRBD1 for D (5 bases). The CDR3 extends over 13 amino acids. V dropped 4 bases and J dropped 4 bases, with 10 bases sitting between them. Germline assignment: CDR1 SNHLY and CDR2 FYNNEI. The CDR3 loop reads CASSGQNLYGYTF. Written as DNA, the CDR3 is TGTGCCAGCAGTGGACAGAACCTCTATGGCTACACCTTC.

The chain joins TRBV5-4 to TRBJ2-6; no reliable D call. Germline CDR1 SGHNT, CDR2 YYREEE (reference sequence). Trimming cost V 3 bases and J 2 bases, with 12 bases left between them. This CDR3 has 16 amino acids. This chain's CDR3 is CASSSDAAPGANVLTF. The CDR3, as DNA: TGTGCCAGCAGCTCGGACGCGGCGCCTGGGGCCAACGTCCTGACTTTC.

This rearrangement joins TRBV29-1 to TRBJ1-2; possible D gene TRBD1, 5 bases. Looked up from germline, CDR1 is SQVTM and CDR2 is ANQGSEA. With 0 bases removed from V and 5 bases from J, the gap between germline ends came to 19 bases. CDR3 length equals 16 residues. Written as DNA, the CDR3 is TGCAGCGTTGAAGAATCTAGGGACCTTTTCTTTTATGGCTACACCTTC. This translates into CSVEESRDLFFYGYTF.

Concerning this clone itself: This sample includes further DNA sequences coding for the same CDR3. This chain connects TRBV5-1 to TRBJ1-1; 10 bases are shared with TRBD1. J lost 1 base, V lost 3 bases, and 3 bases had no gene match. Germline CDR1 is SGHRS and CDR2 is YFSETQ. CDR3 length equals 15 residues. CDR3 amino acids: CASSSRTGGNTEAFF. CDR3 in DNA: TGCGCCAGCAGCTCCCGGACAGGGGGGAACACTGAAGCTTTCTTT.

This clone has a single count. CDR3 in DNA: TGTGCCAGCAGCTTACGGACTAGCTCGGTCACAGATACGCAGTATTTT. It specifies CASSLRTSSVTDTQYF. V is TRBV7-2 and J is TRBJ2-3; the match to TRBD2 covers 8 bases. V was clipped by 2 bases and J by 2 bases; unmatched bases: 6. The CDR3 consists of 16 residues. Germline CDR1 SGHTA, CDR2 FQGNSA.

The chain recombines TRBV5-4 with TRBJ1-1; 10 bases match TRBD1. Looked up from germline, CDR1 is SGHNT and CDR2 is YYREEE (reference sequence). Losses at the gene ends were 1 base for V and 4 bases for J; bases not matched to a gene: 4. There are 15 residues in the CDR3. CDR3: CASSLMGQGITEAFF. For the CDR3, the DNA is TGTGCCAGCAGCTTGATGGGACAGGGGATCACTGAAGCTTTCTTT. Together with reference TRBV5-4 and TRBJ1-1, the CDR3 gives the full variable domain: ETGVTQSPTHLIKTRGQQVTLRCSSQSGHNTVSWYQQALGQGPQFIFQYYREEENGRGNFPPRFSGLQFPNYSSELNVNALELDDSALYLCASSLMGQGITEAFFGQGTRLTVV.

V is TRBV29-1 and J is TRBJ1-1, with a tentative D call TRBD1 (5 bases). The CDR3 is 13 residues long. V was trimmed by 6 bases and J by 4 bases, leaving 15 bases between them. CDR1 SQVTM and CDR2 ANQGSEA come from the germline V gene. CDR3 sequence: CSVGREGSTEAFF. The CDR3 region has the DNA TGCAGCGTCGGACGGGAGGGGAGCACTGAAGCTTTCTTT.

The rearrangement uses TRBV7-2 and TRBJ2-7; 7 bases agree with TRBD2. The germline gives CDR1 SGHTA, CDR2 FQGNSA. The junction had 2 bases not matched to a gene; V was cut back by 0 bases and J by 0 bases. CDR3 length: 15 residues. Here the CDR3 reads CASSLASGPSYEQYF. CDR3 DNA: TGTGCCAGCAGCTTAGCTAGCGGGCCCTCCTACGAGCAGTACTTC.

V gene TRBV18 combines with J gene TRBJ2-4, with a possible D match to TRBD1 (5 bases). Germline V gene data show CDR1 as KGHSH and CDR2 as LQKENI. V dropped 2 bases and J dropped 0 bases, with 11 bases sitting between them. The CDR3 has 16 residues. CDR3 amino acids: CASSPMGPLAKNIQYF. The CDR3 DNA reads TGTGCCAGCTCACCAATGGGGCCTTTAGCCAAAAACATTCAGTACTTC.

The count of this clone is one. The CDR3 protein is CASRQGSDEQYF. The CDR3 DNA follows: TGTGCCAGCCGACAGGGGTCGGACGAGCAGTACTTC. J is TRBJ2-7 and V is TRBV18; TRBD1 agrees at 8 bases. Germline V gene data show CDR1 as KGHSH and CDR2 as LQKENI. J gave up 5 bases and V 8 bases, and 5 bases lay outside the gene matches. CDR3 size: 12 residues.